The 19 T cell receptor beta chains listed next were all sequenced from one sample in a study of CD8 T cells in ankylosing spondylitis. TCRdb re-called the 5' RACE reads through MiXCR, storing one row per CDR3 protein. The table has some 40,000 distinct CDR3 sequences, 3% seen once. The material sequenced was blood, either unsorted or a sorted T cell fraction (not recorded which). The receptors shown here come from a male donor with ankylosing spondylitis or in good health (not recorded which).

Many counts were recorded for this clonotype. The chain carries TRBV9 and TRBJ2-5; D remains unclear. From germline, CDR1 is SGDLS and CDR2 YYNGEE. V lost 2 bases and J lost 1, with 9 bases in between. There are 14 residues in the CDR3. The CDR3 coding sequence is TGTGCCAGCAGCGTGTCTCCGGTCCAAGAGACCCAGTACTTC. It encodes CASSVSPVQETQYF. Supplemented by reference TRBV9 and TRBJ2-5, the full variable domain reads DSGVTQTPKHLITATGQRVTLRCSPRSGDLSVYWYQQSLDQGLQFLIQYYNGEERAKGNILERFSAQQFPDLHSELNLSSLELGDSALYFCASSVSPVQETQYFGPGTRLLVL.

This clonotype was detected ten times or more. The CDR3 sequence: CASSVDGDNTEAFF. Written as DNA, the CDR3 is TGTGCCAGCAGCGTAGACGGGGATAACACTGAAGCTTTCTTT. The chain carries TRBV9 and TRBJ1-1, with D hard to call. With 0 bases removed from V and 2 bases from J, the gap between germline ends came to 8 bases. The germline V gene encodes CDR1 SGDLS and CDR2 YYNGEE. CDR3 size: 14 residues. Combining the CDR3 with reference TRBV9 and TRBJ1-1 gives the whole variable domain DSGVTQTPKHLITATGQRVTLRCSPRSGDLSVYWYQQSLDQGLQFLIQYYNGEERAKGNILERFSAQQFPDLHSELNLSSLELGDSALYFCASSVDGDNTEAFFGQGTRLTVV.

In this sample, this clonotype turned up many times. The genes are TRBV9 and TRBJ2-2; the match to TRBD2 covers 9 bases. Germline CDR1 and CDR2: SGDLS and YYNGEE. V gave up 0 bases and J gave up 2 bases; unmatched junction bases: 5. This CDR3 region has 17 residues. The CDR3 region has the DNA TGTGCCAGCAGCGTAGCTATAGCGGGAGCCAACACCGGGGAGCTGTTTTTT. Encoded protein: CASSVAIAGANTGELFF.

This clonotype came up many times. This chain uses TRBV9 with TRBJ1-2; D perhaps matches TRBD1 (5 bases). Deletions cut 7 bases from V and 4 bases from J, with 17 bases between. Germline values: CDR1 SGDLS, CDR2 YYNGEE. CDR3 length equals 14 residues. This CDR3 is CASGHIGTVYGYTF. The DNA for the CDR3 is TGTGCCAGCGGACACATAGGGACGGTCTATGGCTACACCTTC.

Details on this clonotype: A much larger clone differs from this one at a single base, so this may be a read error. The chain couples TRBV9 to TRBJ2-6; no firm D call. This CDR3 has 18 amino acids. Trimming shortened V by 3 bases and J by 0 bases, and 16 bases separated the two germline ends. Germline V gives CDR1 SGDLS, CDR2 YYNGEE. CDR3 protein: CASSASPQGRSGANVLTF. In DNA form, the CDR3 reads TGTGCCAGCAGCGCCTCCCCACAAGGCCGCTCTGGGGCCAACGTCCTGACTTTC.

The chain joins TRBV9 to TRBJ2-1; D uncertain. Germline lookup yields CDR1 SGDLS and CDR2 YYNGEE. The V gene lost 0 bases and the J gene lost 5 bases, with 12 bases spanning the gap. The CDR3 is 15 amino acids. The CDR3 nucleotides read TGTGCCAGCAGCGTAGGATTCAGTTCTCACAATGAGCAGTTCTTC. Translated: CASSVGFSSHNEQFF.

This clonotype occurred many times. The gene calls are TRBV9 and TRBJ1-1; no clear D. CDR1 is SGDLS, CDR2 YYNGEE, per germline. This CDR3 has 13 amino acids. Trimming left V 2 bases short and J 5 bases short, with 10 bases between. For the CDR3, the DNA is TGTGCCAGCAGCGTGTTTGATAAGACTGAAGCTTTCTTT. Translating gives CASSVFDKTEAFF.

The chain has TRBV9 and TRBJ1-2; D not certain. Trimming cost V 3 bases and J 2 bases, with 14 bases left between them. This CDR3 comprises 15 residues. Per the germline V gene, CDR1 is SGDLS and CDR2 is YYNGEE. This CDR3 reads CASSATTGRNYGYTF. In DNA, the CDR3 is TGTGCCAGCAGCGCGACTACGGGCCGAAACTATGGCTACACCTTC.

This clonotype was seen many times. CDR3 DNA sequence: TGTGCCAGCAGCGTAGAGCCCCTGGCAGATACGCAGTATTTT. Translation gives CASSVEPLADTQYF. V and J are TRBV9 and TRBJ2-3; D uncertain. CDR1 and CDR2 from the germline V gene are SGDLS and YYNGEE. The CDR3 spans 14 residues. Trimming took off 0 bases at V and 4 bases at J, with 9 bases between the two ends.

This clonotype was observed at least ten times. This CDR3 is CASSWDGENQPQHF. The CDR3 coding sequence is TGTGCCAGCAGCTGGGACGGGGAGAATCAGCCCCAGCATTTT. The rearrangement uses TRBV9 and TRBJ1-5; D might be TRBD1 (5 bases). V was cut by 4 bases and J by 4 bases, with 12 bases left in between. CDR1 is SGDLS and CDR2 is YYNGEE in the germline V gene. The CDR3 runs to 14 residues.

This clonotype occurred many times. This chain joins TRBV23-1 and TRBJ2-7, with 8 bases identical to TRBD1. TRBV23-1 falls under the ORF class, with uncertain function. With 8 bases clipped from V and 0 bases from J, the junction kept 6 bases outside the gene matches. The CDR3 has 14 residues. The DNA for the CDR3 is TGCGCCAGCGGACGGGACAGGTCCTCCTACGAGCAGTACGTC. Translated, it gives CASGRDRSSYEQYV.

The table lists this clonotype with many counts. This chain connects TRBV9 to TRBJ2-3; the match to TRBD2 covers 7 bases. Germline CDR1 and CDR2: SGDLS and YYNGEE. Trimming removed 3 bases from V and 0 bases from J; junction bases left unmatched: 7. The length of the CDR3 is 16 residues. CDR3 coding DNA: TGTGCCAGCAGCGCCTGGGAGCGGGGTAGCACAGATACGCAGTATTTT. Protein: CASSAWERGSTDTQYF.

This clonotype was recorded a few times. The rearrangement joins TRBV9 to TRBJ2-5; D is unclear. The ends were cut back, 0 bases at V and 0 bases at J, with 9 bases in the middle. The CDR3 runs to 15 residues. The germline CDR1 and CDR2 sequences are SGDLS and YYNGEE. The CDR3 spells CASSVAEGNQETQYF. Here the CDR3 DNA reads TGTGCCAGCAGCGTAGCTGAAGGCAACCAAGAGACCCAGTACTTC. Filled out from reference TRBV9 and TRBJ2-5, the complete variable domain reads DSGVTQTPKHLITATGQRVTLRCSPRSGDLSVYWYQQSLDQGLQFLIQYYNGEERAKGNILERFSAQQFPDLHSELNLSSLELGDSALYFCASSVAEGNQETQYFGPGTRLLVL.

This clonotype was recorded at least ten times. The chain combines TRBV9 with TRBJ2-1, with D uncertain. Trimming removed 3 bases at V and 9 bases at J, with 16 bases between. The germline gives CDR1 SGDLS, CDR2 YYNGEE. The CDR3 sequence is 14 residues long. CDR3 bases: TGTGCCAGCAGCGCCGGCCCCGGCGTGGTTGAGCAGTTCTTC. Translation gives CASSAGPGVVEQFF.

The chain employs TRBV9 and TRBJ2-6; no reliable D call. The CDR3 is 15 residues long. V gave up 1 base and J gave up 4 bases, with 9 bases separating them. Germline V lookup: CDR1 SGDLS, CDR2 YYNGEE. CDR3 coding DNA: TGTGCCAGCAGCGTACTCAGGAGAGGGGCCAACGTCCTGACTTTC. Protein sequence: CASSVLRRGANVLTF.

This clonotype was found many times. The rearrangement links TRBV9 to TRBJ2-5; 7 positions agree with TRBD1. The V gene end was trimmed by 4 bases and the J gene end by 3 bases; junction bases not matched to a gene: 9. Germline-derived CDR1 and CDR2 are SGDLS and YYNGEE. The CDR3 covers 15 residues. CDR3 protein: CASSTPTGNKETQYF. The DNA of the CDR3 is TGTGCCAGCAGCACTCCGACAGGGAATAAAGAGACCCAGTACTTC.

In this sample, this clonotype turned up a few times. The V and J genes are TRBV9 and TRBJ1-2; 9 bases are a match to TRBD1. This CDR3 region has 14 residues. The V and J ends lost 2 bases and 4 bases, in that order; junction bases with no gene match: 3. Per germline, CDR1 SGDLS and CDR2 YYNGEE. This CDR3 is CASSVGQGSYGYTF. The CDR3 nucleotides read TGTGCCAGCAGCGTCGGACAGGGGTCCTATGGCTACACCTTC.

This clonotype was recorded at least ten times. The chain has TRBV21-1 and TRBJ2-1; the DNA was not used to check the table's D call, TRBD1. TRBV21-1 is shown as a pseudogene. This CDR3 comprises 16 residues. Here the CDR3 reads CASRRWTGGLDNEQFF. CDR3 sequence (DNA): TGTGCCAGCAGGAGGTGGACAGGGGGATTAGATAATGAGCAGTTCTTC.

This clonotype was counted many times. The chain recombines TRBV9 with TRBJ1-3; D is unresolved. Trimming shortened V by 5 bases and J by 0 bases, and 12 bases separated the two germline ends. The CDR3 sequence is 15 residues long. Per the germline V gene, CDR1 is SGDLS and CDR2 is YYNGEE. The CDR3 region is CASRSGGPSGNTIYF. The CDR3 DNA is TGTGCCAGCAGATCGGGTGGGCCCTCTGGAAACACCATATATTTT.